This T cell receptor (beta chain) was obtained from a study of shared clonotypes between healthy human individuals. A word on this clone: What it recognizes is unknown.

Division of CD4+ cells produced a CD45RA+ naive subset and a CD45RA-negative memory subset. Overall study findings and caveats: Rarefaction curves obtained for sorted subsets showed sequencing incomplete despite large depth.

Method: immunoSEQ multiplex PCR; TCRdb's copy keeps in-frame clones and lacks some. The sample includes about 520,000 clones, roughly 95% of them seen just once. Germline V gives CDR1 SEHNR, CDR2 FQNEAQ (reference sequence). J lost 7 bases, V lost 5 bases, and 10 bases had no gene match. There are 15 residues in the CDR3. The J gene is TRBJ1-4, the V gene TRBV7-9; TRBD1 matches at 7 bases. The TCR originated in a woman in her 30s in good health. Sequenced material: naive CD4+ T cells sorted from blood. Subset reported: CD45RA+ positively selected. In DNA form, the CDR3 reads TGTGCCAGCAGCAGAGAAGGGGGCTCGGGTGAAAAACTGTTTTTT. This codes for CASSREGGSGEKLFF. Drawing the rest from reference TRBV7-9 and TRBJ1-4, the complete variable domain is DTGVSQNPRHKITKRGQNVTFRCDPISEHNRLYWYRQTLGQGPEFLTYFQNEAQLEKSRLLSDRFSAERPKGSFSTLEIQRTEQGDSAMYLCASSREGGSGEKLFFGSGTQLSVL.